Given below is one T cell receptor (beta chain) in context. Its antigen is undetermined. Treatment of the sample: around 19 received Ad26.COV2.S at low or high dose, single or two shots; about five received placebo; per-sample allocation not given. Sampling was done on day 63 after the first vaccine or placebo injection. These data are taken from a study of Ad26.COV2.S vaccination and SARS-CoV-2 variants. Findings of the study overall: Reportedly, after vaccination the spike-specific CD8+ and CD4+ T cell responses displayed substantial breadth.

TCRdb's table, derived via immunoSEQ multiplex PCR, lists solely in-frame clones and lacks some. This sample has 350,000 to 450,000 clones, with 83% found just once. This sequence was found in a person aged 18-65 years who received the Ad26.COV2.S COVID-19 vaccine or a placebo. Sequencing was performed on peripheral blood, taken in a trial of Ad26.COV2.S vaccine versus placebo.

Here the CDR3 DNA reads TGTGCCAGCAGTGAGTATACCGGGACGTTCTTT. Encoded protein: CASSEYTGTFF. The chain employs TRBV25-1 and TRBJ1-1; a weak D match, TRBD1 (5 bases). The CDR3 extends over 11 amino acids. Germline CDR1 reads MGHDK; CDR2 reads SYGVNS. V was trimmed by 3 bases and J by 14 bases, leaving 13 bases between them.